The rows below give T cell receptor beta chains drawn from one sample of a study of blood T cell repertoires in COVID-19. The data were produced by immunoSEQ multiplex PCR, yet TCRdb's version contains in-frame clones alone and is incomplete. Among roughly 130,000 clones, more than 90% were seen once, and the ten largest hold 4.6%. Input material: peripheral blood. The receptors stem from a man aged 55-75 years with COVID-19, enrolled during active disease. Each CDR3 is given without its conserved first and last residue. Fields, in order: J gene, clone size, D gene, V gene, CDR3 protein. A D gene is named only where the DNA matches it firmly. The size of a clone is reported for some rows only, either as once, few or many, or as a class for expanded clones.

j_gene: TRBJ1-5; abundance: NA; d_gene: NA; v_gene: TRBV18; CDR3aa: ASSQGGNQPQH
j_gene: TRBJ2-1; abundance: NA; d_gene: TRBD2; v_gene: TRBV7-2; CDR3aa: ASSSPTSGRGMGEQF
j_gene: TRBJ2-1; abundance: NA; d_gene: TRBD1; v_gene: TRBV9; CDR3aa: ASSSQGNEQF
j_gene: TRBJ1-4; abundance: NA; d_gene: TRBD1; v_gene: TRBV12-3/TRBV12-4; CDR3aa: ASSGTEVEKLF
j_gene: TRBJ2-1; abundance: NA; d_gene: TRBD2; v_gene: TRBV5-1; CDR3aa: ASSLDVGGRAYNEQF
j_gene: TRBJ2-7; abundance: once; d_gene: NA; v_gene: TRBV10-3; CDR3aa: AISESLGAYEQY
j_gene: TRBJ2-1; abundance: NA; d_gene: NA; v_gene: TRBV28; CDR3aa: ASSPIGRGYNEQF
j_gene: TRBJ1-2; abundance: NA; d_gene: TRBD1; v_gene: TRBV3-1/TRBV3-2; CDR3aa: ASSRTGVDGYT
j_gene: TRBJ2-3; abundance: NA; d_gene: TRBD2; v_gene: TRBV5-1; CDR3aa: ASSSTGTSGMGTQY
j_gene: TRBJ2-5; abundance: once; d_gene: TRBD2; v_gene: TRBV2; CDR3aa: ASSAGTSGLETQY
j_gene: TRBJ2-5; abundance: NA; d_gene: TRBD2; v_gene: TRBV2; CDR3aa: ASSEGELAGGETQY
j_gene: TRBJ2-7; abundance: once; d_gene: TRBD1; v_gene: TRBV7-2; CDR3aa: ASSFSAGQGGYEQY
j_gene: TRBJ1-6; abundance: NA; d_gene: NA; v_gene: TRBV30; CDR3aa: AWSVGGVDSPLH
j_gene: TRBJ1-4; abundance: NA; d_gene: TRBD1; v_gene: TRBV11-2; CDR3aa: ASSLGGQVREKLF
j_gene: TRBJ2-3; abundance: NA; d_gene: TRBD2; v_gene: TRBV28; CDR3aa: ASSPTSGTSTDTQY
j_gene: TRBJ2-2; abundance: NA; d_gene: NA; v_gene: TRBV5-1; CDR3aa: ASYWGDSSNTGELF
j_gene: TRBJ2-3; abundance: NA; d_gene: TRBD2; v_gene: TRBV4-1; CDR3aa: ASSQEGSGMSTDTQY
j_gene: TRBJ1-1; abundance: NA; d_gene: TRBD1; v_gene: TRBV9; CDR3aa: ASSPFGQDTEAF
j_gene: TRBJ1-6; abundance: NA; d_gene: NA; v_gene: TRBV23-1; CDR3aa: ASRPPRGNSPLH
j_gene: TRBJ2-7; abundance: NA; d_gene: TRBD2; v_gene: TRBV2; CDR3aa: ASSRDTSGGGYEQY
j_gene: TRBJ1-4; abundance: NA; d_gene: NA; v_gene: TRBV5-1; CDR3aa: ASSRAGSSQSV
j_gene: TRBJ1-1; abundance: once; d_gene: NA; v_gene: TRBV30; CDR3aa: AWSVPPTGVNTEAF
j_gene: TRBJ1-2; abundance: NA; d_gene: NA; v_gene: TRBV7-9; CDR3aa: ASSLLATVDYGYT
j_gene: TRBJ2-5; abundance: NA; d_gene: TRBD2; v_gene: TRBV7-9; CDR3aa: ASSNEAGARETQY
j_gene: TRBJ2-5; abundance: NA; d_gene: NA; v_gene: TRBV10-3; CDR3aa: AISERGGETQY
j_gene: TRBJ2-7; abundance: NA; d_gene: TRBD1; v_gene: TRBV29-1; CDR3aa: SVLTGGYEQY
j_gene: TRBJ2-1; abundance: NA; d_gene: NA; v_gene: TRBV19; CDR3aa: ASSIDGGFSYNEQF
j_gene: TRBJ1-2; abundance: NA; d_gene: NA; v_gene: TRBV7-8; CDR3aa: ASNPLFRGDYGYT
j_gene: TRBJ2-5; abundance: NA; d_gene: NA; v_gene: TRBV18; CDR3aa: ASSPGGQETQY
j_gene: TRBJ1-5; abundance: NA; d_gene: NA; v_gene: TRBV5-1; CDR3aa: ASSSGQSNQPQH
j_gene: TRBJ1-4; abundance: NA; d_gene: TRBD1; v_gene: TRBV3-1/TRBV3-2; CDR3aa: ASSHLHDRDEKLF
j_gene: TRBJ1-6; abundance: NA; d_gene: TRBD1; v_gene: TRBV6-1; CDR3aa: ASSETGVDSPLH
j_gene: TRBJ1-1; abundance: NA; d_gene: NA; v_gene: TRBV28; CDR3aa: ASSRTENTEAF
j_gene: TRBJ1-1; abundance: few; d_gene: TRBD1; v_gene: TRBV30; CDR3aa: AYRTGNTEAF
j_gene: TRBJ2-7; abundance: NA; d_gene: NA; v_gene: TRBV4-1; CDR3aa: ASSQGTNREQY
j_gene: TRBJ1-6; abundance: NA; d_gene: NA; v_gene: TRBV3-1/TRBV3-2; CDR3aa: ASSQSGENSPLH
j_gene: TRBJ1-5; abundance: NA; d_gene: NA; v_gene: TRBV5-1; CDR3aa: ASSYGGGSTQPQH
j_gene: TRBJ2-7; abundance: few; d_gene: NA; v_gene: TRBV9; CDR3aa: ASSVTHLQGVQY
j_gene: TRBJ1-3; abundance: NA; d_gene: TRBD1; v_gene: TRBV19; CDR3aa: ASSVTGGTGNTIY
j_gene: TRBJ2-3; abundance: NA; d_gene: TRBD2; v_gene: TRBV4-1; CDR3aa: ASSPTSLAGPTDTQY
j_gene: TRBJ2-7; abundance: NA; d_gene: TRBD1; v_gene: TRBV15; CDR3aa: ATKPGTGTYEQY
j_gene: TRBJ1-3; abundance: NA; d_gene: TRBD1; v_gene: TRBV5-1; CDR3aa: ASSRGQGHGNTIY
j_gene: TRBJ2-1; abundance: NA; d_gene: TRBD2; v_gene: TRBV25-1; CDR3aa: ATLPGTSGTSEQF
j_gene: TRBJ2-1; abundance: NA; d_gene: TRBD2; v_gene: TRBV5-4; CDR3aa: ASSLGLAGSYNEQF
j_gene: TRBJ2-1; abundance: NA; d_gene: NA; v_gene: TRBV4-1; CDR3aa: ASSQAVGSSYNEQF